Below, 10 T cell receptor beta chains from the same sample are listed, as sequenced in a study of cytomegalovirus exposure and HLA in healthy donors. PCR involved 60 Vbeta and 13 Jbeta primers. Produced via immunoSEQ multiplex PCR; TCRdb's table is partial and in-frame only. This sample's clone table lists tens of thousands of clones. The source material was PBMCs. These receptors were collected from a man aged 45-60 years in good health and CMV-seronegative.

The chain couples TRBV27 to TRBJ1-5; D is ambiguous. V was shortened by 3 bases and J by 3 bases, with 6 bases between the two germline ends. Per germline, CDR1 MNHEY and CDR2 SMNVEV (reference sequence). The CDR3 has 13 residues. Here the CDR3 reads CASSLEYNQPQHF. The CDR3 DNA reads TGTGCCAGCAGTTTGGAGTACAATCAGCCCCAGCATTTT.

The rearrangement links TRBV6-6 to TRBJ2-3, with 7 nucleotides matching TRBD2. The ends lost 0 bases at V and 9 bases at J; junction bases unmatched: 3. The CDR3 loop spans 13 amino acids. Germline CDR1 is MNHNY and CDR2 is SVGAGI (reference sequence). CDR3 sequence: CASSYSSGDTQYF. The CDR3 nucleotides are TGTGCCAGCAGTTACTCGAGCGGGGACACGCAGTATTTT.

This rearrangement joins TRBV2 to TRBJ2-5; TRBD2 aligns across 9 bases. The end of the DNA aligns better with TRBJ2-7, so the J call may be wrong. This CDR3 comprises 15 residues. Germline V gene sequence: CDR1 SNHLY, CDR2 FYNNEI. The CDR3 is CASSDSGGPSYEQYF. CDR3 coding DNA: TGTGCCAGCAGTGATAGCGGGGGACCCTCCTACGAGCAGTACTTC.

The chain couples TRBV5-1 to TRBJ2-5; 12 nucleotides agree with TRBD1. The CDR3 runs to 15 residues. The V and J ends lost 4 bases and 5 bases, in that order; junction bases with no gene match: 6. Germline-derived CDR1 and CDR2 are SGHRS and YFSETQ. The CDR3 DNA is TGCGCCAGCAGCGCCGGGACAGGGGGCTGGGAGACCCAGTACTTC. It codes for CASSAGTGGWETQYF.

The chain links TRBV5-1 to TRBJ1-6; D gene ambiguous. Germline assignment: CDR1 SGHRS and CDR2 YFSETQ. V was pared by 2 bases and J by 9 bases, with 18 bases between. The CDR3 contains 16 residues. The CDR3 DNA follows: TGCGCCAGCAGCTTCGGTTCAGGTGCCAGGCGTTCACCCCTCCACTTT. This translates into CASSFGSGARRSPLHF.

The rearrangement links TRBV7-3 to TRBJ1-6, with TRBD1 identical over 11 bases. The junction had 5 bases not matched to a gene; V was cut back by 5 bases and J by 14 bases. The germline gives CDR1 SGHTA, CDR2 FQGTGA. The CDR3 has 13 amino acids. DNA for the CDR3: TGTGCCAGCAGCGGGACAGGGGGGACGGCCCTCCACTTT. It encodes CASSGTGGTALHF.

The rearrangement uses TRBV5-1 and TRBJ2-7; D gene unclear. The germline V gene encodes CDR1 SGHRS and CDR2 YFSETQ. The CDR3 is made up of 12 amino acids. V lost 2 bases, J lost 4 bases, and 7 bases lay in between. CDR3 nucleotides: TGCGCCAGCAGCTTTTCGGAGTACGAGCAGTACTTC. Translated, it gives CASSFSEYEQYF. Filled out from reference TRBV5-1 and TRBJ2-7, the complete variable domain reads KAGVTQTPRYLIKTRGQQVTLSCSPISGHRSVSWYQQTPGQGLQFLFEYFSETQRNKGNFPGRFSGRQFSNSRSEMNVSTLELGDSALYLCASSFSEYEQYFGPGTRLTVT.

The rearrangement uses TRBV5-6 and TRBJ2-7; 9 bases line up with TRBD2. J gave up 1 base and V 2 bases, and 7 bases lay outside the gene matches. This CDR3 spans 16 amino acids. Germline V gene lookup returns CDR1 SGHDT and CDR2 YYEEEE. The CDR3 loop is CASSFGLARGSYEQYF. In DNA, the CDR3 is TGTGCCAGCAGCTTTGGACTAGCGAGAGGGTCCTACGAGCAGTACTTC.

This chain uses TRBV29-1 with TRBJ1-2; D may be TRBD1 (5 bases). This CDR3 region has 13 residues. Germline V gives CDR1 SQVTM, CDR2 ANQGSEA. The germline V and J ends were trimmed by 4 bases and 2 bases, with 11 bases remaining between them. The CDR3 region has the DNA TGCAGCGTTGTAGCAGGGCTGAACTATGGCTACACCTTC. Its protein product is CSVVAGLNYGYTF.

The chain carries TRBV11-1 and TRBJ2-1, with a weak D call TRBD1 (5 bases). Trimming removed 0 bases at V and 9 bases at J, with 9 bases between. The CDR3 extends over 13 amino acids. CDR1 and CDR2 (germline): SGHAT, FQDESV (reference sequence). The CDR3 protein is CASSLARVGEQFF. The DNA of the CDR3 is TGTGCCAGCAGCTTAGCCAGGGTAGGTGAGCAGTTCTTC.